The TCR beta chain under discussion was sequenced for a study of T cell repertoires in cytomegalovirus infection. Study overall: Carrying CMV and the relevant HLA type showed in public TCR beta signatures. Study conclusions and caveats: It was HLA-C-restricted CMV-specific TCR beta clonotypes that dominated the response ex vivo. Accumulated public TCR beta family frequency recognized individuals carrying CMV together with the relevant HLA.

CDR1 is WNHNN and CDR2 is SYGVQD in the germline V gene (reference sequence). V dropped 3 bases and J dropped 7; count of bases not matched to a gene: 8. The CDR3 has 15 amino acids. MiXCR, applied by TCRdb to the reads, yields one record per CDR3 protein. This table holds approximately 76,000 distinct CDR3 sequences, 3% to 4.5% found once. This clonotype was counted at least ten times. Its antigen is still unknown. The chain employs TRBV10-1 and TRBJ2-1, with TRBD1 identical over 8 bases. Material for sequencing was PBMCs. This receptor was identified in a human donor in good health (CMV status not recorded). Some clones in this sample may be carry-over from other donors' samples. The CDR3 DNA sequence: TGCGCCAGCAGTGATCCCGGGACAGGCGGGAATGAGCAGTTCTTC. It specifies CASSDPGTGGNEQFF.